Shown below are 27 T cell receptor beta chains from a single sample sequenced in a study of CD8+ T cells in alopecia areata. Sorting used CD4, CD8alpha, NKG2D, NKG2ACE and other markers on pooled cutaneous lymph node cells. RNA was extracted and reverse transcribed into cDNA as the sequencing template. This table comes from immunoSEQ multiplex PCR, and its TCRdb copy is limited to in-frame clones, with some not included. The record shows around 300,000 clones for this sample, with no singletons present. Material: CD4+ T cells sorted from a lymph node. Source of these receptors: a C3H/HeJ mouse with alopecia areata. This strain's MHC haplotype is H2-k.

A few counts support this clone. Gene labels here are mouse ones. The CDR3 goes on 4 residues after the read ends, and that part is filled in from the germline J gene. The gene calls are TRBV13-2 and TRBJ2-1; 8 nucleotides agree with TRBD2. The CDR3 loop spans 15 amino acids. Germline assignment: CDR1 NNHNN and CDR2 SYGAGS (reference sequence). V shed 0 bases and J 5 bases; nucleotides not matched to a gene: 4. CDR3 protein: CASGDVLGGHAEQFF. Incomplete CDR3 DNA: TGTGCCAGCGGTGATGTTCTGGGGGGCCATGCT.

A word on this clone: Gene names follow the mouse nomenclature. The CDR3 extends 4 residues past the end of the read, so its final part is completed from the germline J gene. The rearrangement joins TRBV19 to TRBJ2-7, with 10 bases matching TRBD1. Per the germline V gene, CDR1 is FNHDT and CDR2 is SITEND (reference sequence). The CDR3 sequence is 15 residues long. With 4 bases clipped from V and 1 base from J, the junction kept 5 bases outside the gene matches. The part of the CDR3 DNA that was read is TGTGCCAGCAGTCTCCGGGACAGGGGTTCCTAT. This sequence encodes CASSLRDRGSY. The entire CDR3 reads CASSLRDRGSYEQYF.

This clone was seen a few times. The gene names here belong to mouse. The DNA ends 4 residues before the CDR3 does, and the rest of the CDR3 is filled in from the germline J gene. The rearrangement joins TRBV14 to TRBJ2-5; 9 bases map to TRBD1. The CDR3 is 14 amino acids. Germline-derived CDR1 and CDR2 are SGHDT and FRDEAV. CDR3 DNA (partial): TGTGCCAGCAGTTTGGGGGACAGGGTGGAC. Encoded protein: CASSLGDRVD. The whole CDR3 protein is CASSLGDRVDTQYF.

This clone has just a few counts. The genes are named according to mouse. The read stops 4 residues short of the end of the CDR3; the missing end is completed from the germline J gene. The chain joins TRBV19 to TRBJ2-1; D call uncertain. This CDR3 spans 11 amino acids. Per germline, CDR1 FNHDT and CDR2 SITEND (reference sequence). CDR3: CASSRGSEQFF. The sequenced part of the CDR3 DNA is TGTGCCAGCAGTAGAGGGTCT.

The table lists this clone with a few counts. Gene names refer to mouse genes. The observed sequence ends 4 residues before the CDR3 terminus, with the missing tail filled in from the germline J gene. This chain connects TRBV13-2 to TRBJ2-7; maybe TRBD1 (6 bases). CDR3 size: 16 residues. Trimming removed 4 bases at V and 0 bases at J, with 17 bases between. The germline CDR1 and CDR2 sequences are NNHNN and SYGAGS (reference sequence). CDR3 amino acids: CASGPPGTKSSYEQYF. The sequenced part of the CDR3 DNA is TGTGCCAGCGGTCCTCCCGGGACAAAAAGCTCCTAT.

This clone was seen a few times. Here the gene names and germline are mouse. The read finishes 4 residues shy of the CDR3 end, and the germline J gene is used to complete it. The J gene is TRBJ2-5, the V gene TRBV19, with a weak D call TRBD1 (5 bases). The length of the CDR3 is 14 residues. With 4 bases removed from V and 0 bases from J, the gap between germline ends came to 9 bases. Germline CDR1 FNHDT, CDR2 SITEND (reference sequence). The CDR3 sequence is CASSPRVNQDTQYF. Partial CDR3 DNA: TGTGCCAGCAGTCCCAGGGTTAACCAAGAC.

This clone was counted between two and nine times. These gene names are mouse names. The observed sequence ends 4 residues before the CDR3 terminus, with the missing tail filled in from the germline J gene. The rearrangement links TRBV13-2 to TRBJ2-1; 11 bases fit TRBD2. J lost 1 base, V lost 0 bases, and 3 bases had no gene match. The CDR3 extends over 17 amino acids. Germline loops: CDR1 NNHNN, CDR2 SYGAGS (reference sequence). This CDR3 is CASGDATGGANYAEQFF. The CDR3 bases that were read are TGTGCCAGCGGTGATGCCACTGGGGGGGCAAACTATGCT.

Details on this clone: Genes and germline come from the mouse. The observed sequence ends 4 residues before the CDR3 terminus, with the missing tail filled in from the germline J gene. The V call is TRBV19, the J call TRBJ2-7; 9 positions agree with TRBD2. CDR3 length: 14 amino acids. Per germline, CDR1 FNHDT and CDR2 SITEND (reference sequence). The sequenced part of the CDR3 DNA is TGTGCCAGCAGTATGCCTGGGGGGGGTTAT. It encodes CASSMPGGGY. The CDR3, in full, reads CASSMPGGGYEQYF.

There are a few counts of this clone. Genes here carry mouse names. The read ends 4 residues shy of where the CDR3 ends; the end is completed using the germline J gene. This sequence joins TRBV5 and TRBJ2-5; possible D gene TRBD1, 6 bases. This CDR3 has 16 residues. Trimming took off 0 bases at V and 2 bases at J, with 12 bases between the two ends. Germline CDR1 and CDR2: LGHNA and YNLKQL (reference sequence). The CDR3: CASSQEPGAGQDTQYF. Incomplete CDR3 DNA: TGTGCCAGCAGCCAAGAACCAGGGGCCGGCCAAGAC.

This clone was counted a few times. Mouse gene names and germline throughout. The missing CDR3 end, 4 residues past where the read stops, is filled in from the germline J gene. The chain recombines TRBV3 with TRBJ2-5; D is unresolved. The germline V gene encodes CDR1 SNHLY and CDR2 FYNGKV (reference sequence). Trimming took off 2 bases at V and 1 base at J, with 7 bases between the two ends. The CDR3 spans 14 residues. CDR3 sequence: CASSLFQDQDTQYF. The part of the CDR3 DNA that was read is TGTGCCAGCAGCTTATTTCAGGACCAAGAC.

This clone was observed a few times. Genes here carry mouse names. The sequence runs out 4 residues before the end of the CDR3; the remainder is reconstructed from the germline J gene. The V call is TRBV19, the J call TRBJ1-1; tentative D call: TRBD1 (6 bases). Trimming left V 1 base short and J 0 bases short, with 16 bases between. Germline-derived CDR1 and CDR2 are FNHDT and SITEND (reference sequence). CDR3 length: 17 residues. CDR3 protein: CASSIQGRATANTEVFF. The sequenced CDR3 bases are TGTGCCAGCAGTATACAGGGGAGGGCGACTGCAAACACA. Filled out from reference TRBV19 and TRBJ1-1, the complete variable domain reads GGIITQTPKFLIGQEGQKLTLKCQQNFNHDTMYWYRQDSGKGLRLIYYSITENDLQKGDLSEGYDASREKKSSFSLTVTSAQKNEMAVFLCASSIQGRATANTEVFFGKGTRLTVV.

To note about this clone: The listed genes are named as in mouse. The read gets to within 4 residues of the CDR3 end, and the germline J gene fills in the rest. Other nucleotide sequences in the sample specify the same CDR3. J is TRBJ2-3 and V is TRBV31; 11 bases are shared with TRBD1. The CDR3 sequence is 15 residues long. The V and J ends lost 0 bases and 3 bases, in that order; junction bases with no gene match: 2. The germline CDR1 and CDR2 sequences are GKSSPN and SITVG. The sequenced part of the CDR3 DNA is TGTGCCTGGAGTCTCGGACAGGGGGCGGCAGAA. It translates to CAWSLGQGAAE. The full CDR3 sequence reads CAWSLGQGAAETLYF.

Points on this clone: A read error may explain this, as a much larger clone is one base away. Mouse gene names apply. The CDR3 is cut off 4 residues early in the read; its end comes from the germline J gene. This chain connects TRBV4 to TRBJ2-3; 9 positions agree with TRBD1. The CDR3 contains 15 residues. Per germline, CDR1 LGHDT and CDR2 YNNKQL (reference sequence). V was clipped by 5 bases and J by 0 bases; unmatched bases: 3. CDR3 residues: CASSQQGASAETLYF. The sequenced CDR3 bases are TGTGCCAGCAGCCAACAGGGGGCTAGTGCAGAA.

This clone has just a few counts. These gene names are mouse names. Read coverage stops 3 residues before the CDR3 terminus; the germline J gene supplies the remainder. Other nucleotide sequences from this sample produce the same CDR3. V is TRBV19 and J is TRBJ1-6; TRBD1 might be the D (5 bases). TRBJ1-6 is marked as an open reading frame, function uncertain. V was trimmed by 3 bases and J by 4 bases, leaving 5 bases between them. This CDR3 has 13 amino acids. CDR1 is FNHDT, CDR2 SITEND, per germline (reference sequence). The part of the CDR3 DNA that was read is TGTGCCAGCAGTACAGGGTATAATTCGCCC. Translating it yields CASSTGYNSP. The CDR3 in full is CASSTGYNSPLYF.

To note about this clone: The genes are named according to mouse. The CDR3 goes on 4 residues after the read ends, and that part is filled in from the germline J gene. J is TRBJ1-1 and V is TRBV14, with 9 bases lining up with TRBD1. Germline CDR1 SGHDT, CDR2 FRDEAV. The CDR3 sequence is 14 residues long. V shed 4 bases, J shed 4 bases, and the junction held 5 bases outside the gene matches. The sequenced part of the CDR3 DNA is TGTGCCAGCAGTCTGACAGGGGGGGGCACA. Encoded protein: CASSLTGGGT. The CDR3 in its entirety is CASSLTGGGTEVFF.

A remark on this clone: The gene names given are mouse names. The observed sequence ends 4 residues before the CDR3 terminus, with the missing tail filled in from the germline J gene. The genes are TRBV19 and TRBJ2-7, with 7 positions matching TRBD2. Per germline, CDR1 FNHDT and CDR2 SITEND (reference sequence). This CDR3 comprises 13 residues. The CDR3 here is CASSPPGLYEQYF. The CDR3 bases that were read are TGTGCCAGCAGTCCCCCGGGACTGTAT.

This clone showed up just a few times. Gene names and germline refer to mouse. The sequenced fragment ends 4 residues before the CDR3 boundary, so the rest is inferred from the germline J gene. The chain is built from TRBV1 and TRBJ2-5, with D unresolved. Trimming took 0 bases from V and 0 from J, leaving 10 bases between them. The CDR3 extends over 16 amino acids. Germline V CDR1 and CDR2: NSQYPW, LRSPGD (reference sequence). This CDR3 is CTCSADYAVNQDTQYF. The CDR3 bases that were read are TGCACCTGCAGTGCAGATTACGCTGTCAACCAAGAC.

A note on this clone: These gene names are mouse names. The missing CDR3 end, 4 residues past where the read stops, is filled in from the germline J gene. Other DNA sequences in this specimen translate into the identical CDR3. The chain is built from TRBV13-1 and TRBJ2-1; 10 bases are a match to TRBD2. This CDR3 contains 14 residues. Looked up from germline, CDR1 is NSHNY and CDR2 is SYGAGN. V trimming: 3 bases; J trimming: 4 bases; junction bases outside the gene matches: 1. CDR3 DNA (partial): TGTGCCAGCAGTGGGGACTGGGGTTATGCT. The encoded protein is CASSGDWGYA. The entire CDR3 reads CASSGDWGYAEQFF.

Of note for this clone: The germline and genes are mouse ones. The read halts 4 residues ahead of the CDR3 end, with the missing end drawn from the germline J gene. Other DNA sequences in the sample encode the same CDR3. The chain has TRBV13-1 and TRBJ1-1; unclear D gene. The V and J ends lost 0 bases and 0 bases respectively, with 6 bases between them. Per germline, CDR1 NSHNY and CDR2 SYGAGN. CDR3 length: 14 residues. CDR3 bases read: TGTGCCAGCAGTGATGCACATGCAAACACA. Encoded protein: CASSDAHANT. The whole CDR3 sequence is CASSDAHANTEVFF.

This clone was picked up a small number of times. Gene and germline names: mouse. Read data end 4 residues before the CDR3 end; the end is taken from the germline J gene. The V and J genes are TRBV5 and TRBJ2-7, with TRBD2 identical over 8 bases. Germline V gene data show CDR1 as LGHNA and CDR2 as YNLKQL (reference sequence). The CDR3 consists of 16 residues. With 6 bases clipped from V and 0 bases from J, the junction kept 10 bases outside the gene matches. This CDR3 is CASRPGGPLASYEQYF. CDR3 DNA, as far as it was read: TGTGCCAGCAGGCCTGGGGGGCCCTTAGCCTCCTAT.

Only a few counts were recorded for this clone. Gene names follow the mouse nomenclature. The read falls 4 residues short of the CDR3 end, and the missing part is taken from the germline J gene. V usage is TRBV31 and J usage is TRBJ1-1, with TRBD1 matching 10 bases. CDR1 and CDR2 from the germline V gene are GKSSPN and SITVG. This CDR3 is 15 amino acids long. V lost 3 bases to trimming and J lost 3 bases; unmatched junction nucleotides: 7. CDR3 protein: CAWSGMGTGDTEVFF. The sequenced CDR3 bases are TGTGCCTGGAGCGGAATGGGGACAGGGGACACA.

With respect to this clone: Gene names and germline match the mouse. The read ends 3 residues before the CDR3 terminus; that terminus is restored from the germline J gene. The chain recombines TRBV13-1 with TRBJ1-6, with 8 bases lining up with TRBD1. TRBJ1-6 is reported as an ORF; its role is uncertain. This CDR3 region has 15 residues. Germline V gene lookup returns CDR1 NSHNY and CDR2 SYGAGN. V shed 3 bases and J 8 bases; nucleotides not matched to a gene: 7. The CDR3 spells CASSVQGAGDSPLYF. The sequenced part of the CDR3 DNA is TGTGCCAGCAGTGTGCAGGGGGCGGGGGATTCGCCC.

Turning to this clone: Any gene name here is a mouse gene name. CDR3 residues: CAWSLRGQGNSDYTF. CDR3 DNA (partial): TGTGCCTGGAGTCTAAGGGGACAGGGGAACTCC. This chain connects TRBV31 to TRBJ1-2; 10 bases map to TRBD1. The CDR3 end is not reached by the read, which stops 4 residues before it; the germline J gene fills it in. J was trimmed by 2 bases and V by 0 bases; bases with no gene match: 3. This CDR3 has 15 residues. The germline CDR1 and CDR2 sequences are GKSSPN and SITVG.

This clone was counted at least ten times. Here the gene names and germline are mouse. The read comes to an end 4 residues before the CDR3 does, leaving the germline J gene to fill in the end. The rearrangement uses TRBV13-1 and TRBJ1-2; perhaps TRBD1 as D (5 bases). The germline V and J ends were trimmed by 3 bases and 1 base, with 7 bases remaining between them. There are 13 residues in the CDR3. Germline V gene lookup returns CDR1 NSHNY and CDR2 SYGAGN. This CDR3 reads CASSGQRNSDYTF. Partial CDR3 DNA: TGTGCCAGCAGTGGACAGAGAAACTCC.

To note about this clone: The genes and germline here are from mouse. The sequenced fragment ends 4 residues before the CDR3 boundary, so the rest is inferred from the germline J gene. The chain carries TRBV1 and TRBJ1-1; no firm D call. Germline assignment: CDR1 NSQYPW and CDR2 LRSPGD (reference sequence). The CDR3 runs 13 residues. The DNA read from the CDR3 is TGCACCTGCAGTGCAGATAAACAGACA. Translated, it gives CTCSADKQT. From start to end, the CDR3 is CTCSADKQTEVFF.

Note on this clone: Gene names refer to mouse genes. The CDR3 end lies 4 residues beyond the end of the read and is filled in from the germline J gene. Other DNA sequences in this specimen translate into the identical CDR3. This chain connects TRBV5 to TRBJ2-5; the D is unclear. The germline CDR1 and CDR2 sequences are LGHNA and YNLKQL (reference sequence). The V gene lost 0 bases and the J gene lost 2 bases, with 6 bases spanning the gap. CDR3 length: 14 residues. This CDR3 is CASSQDRLQDTQYF. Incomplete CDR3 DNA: TGTGCCAGCAGCCAAGACAGGCTCCAAGAC.

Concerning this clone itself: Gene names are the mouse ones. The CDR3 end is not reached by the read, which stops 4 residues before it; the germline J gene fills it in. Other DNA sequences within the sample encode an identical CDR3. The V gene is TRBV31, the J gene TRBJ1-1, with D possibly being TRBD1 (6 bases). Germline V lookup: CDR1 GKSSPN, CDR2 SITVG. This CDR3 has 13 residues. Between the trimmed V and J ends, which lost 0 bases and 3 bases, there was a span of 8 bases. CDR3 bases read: TGTGCCTGGAGTCTACAGGGCTACACA. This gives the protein CAWSLQGYT. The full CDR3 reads CAWSLQGYTEVFF. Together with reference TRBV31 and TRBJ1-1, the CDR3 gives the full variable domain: AQTIHQWPVAEIKAVGSPLSLGCTIKGKSSPNLYWYWQATGGTLQQLFYSITVGQVESVVQLNLSASRPKDDQFILSTEKLLLSHSGFYLCAWSLQGYTEVFFGKGTRLTVV.